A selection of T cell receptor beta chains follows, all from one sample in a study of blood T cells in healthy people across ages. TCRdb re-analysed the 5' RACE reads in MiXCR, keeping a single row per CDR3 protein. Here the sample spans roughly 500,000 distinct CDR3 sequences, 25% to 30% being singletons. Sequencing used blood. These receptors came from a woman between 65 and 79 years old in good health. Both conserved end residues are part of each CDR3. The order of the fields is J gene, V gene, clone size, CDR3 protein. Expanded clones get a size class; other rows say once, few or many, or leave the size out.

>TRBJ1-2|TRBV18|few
CASSRDTRNYGYTF
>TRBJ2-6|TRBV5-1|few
CASSFPRTGDSGANVLTF
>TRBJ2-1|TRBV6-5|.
CASSLLRDSYSYNEQFF
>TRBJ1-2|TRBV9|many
CASSAHRGDYGYTF
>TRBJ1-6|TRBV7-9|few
CASSPAAQGRAPLHF
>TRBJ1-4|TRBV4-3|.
CASSREFGVGTTNEKLFF
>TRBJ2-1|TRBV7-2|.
CASSSTLDRGNEQFF
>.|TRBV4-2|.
CASSQVGTGDTFNEQFF
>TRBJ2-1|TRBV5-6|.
CASSIIAGGRYNEQFF
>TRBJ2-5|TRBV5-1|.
CASSPAGQEQETQYF
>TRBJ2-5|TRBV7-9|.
CACNRWTRTGGVETQYF
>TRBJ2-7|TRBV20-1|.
CSAKTSGGISSYEQYF
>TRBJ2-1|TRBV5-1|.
CASSLGQGVDEQFF
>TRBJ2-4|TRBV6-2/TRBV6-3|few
CASMSWEAEKNIQYF
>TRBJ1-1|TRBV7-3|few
CASSLGGNGVEAFF
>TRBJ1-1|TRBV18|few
CASSPPGGNTEAFF
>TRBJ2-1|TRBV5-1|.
CASSSDSLGEQFF
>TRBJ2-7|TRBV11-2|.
CASSLLRGGDEQYF
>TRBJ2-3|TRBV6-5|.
CASSPIAGGPPDTQYF
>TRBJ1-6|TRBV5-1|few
CASSPGTGGSYNSPLHF
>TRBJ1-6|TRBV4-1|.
CASSRRRTTSDDSPLHF
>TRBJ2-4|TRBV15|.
CATRGAKNIQYF
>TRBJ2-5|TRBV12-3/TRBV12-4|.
CASSSPLGRGSQETQYF
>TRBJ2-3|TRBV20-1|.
CSAGGGSTDTQYF
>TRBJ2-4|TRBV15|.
CATSPRVENIQYF
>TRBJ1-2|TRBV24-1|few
CATSESQGGANYGYTF
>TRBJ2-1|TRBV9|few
CASSDRSGGPYNEQFF
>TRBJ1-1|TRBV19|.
CASRTGGRMNTEAFF
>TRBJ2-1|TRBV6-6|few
CASSYRQDNEQFF
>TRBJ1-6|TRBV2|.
CASKALGSYNSPLHF
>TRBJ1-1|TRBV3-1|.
CASSARNTGTEAFF
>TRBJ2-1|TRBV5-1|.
CASSLAGTSGSSYNEQFF
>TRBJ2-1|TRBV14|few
CASSQVGSKEEQFF
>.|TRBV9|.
CASSSIAGGPYEQFF
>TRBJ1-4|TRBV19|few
CASSRSFLGEKLFF
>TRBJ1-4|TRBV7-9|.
CASSSTALRAEKLFF
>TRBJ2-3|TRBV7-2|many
CASSASSGGASTQYF
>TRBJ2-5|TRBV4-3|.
CASSRGTVKAQETQYF
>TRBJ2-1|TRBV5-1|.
CACRLGSYNEQFF
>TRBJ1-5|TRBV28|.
CAASLVGTGNQPQHF
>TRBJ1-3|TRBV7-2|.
CASSLIAAGNTIYF
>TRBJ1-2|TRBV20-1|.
CSAPETGNGYTF
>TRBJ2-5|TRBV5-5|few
CASSLTGGNVETQYF
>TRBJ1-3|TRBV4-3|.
CASSLDRSVGNTIYF
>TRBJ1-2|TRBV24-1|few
CATSDLFYGYTF
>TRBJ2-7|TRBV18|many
CASSPTGDEQYF
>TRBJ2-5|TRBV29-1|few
CSVAHSPKQETQYF
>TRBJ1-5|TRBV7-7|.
CASNQEPPAGRDEPQHF
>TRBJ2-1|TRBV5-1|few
CASSWGLAGGTYNEQFF
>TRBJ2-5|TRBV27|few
CASSLKGYQETQYF
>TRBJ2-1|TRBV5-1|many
CASSMTDYSYNEQFF
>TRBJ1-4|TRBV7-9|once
CASSSGQAEFF
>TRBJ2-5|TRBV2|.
CASSVGLAGYQETQYF
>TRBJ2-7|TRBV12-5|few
CASGISYEQYF
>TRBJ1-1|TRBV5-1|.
CASSRYGTSNIEAFF
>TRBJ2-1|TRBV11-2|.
CASSLRVGRTWGGEQFF
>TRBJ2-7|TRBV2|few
CASVARQGSSEQYF
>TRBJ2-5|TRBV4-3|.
CASSQDWSRGEETQYF
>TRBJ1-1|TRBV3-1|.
CASSHNSGITEAFF
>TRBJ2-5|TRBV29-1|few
CSAISADNEQLF